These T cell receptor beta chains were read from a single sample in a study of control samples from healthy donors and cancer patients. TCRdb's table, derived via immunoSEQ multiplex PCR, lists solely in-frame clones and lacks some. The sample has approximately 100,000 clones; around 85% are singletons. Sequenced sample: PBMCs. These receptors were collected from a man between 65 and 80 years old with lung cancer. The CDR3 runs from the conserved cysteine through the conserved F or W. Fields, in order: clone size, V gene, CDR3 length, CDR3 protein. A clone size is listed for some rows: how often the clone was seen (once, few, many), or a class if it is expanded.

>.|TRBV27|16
CASSLRAGGRPYEQYF
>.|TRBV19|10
CASSNGELFF
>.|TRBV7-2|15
CASSVRGTVNTEAFF
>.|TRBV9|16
CASSGRQGALGNTIYF
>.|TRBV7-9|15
CASSWGQGRTGELFF
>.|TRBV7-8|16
CASSYSTGWGANEQYF
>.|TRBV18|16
CASSPPGRHRDTEAFF
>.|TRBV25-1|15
CASSDEGFLNTEAFF
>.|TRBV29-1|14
CSVSTGAIGNTIYF
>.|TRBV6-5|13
CASSKIPFEGYTF
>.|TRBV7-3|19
CASSRYGTALSGGANVLTF
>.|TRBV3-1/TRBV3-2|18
CASSRWTSGGALSGEQYF
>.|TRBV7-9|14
CASSWPQGLDTQYF
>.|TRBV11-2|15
CASSSSLANTGELFF
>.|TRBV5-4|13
CASSQEVAYEQYF
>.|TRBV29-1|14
CSVEGGDIAYEQYF
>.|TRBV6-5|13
CASRETGTSEQYF
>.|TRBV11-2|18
CASSLDQERGVSYNEQFF
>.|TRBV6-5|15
CASSPRGSSYNEQFF
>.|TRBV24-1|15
CATATANSPDYEQYF
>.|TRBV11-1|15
CASSLGTGVLYEQYF
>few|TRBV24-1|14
CATSEADRAQPQHF
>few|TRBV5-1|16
CASSLPTASGANVLTF
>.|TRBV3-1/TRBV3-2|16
CASSPAQGALGNTIYF
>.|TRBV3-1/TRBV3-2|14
CASSQVGSLYGYTF
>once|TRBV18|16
CASSPPGGLGNTEAFF
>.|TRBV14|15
CASSQPETTNEKLFF
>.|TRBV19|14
CASKGTQRREKLFF
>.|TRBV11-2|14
CASSLGQNTGELFF
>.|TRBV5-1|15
CASREGQGIYNEQFF
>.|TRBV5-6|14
CASSLDGFWNEQFF
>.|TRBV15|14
CATSRDRGTYEQYF
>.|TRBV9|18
CASSVPDLGLAEINEQFF
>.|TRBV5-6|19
CASSLAEGGRVMGTGELFF
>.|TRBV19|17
CASSTRTMGLDTDTQYF
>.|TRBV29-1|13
CSVDMGVGQPQHF
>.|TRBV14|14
CASSQSGTGVRYTF
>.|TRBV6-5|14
CASSESGGIYGYTF
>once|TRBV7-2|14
CASSQGTSNYGYTF
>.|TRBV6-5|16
CASSYPSTGKYDEQYF
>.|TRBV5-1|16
CASGEREGHLTDTQYF
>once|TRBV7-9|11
CASSLPGEQFF
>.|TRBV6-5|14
CASSTSGTGEGYTF
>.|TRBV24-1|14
CATGWGVGTGELFF
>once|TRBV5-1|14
CASTETPAGETQYF
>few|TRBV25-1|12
CASSDSRFTLHF